What follows are 12 T cell receptor beta chains derived from one specimen sequenced in a study of blood T cell repertoires in COVID-19. Assay used: immunoSEQ multiplex PCR; TCRdb lists only in-frame clones, some missing. The table records more than 250,000 clones, roughly 86% of them present only once. The source material was PBMCs or T cells enriched from blood (not recorded which). The receptors come from a woman in her late teens or twenties who had recovered from COVID-19.

The V call is TRBV28, the J call TRBJ2-3; no clear D. The CDR3 sequence is 13 residues long. Trimming removed 8 bases from V and 1 base from J, with 10 bases in between. The germline CDR1 and CDR2 sequences are MDHEN and SYDVKM. CDR3 sequence: CASVVRGTDTQYF. For the CDR3, the DNA is TGTGCCAGCGTCGTAAGAGGCACAGATACGCAGTATTTT.

The rearrangement links TRBV28 to TRBJ2-1; 7 positions agree with TRBD1. This CDR3 spans 15 amino acids. CDR1 and CDR2 from the germline V gene are MDHEN and SYDVKM. J lost 3 bases, V lost 7 bases, and 9 bases had no gene match. The CDR3 bases are TGTGCCAGCATGGTCCGGGACAGCCTCTACAATGAGCAGTTCTTC. Amino acids: CASMVRDSLYNEQFF. Full variable domain (outside the CDR3, taken from reference TRBV28 and TRBJ2-1): DVKVTQSSRYLVKRTGEKVFLECVQDMDHENMFWYRQDPGLGLRLIYFSYDVKMKEKGDIPEGYSVSREKKERFSLILESASTNQTSMYLCASMVRDSLYNEQFFGPGTRLTVL.

The chain is built from TRBV9 and TRBJ1-4, with 8 bases identical to TRBD1. Trimming at V came to 5 bases and at J to 5 bases, leaving 5 bases not matched to a gene. The CDR3 is 14 residues long. The germline gives CDR1 SGDLS, CDR2 YYNGEE. The CDR3 is CASSGQGFNEKLFF. In nucleotides, the CDR3 is TGTGCCAGCAGTGGACAGGGTTTCAATGAAAAACTGTTTTTT.

The J gene is TRBJ1-1, the V gene TRBV28; D not certain. The V and J ends lost 2 bases and 0 bases respectively, with 10 bases between them. This CDR3 has 15 amino acids. CDR1 is MDHEN and CDR2 is SYDVKM in the germline V gene. CDR3 nucleotides: TGTGCCAGCAGTTTAGGCAGGCGAATGAACACTGAAGCTTTCTTT. As protein: CASSLGRRMNTEAFF.

The chain is built from TRBV7-8 and TRBJ1-1; D gene ambiguous. CDR1 and CDR2 (germline): SGHVS, FQNEAQ. The CDR3 totals 15 residues. Trimming took 1 base from V and 7 from J, leaving 16 bases between them. CDR3 residues: CASSLVVIWQYEAFF. The CDR3 coding sequence is TGTGCCAGCAGCTTAGTTGTTATTTGGCAGTATGAAGCTTTCTTT.

The count of this clone is one. This rearrangement joins TRBV27 to TRBJ1-2; TRBD1 matches 9 bases. This CDR3 has 15 amino acids. Losses at the gene ends were 3 bases for V and 4 bases for J; bases not matched to a gene: 6. Germline V CDR1 and CDR2: MNHEY, SMNVEV (reference sequence). The CDR3 loop reads CASSFLGQGSYGYTF. The DNA for the CDR3 is TGTGCCAGCAGTTTTTTAGGACAGGGGAGCTATGGCTACACCTTC.

The genes are TRBV6-5 and TRBJ1-5; the D gene is possibly TRBD1 (6 bases). The CDR3 is 13 amino acids. V gave up 5 bases and J gave up 5 bases, with 10 bases separating them. Germline-derived CDR1 and CDR2 are MNHEY and SVGAGI. This chain's CDR3 is CASSTGTHQPQHF. Here the CDR3 DNA reads TGTGCCAGCAGTACAGGGACCCATCAGCCCCAGCATTTT.

The V and J genes are TRBV6-5 and TRBJ1-3; TRBD1 matches 7 bases. The CDR3 runs to 14 residues. Looked up from germline, CDR1 is MNHEY and CDR2 is SVGAGI. Trimming at V came to 5 bases and at J to 2 bases, leaving 3 bases not matched to a gene. The CDR3 DNA sequence: TGTGCCAGCAGTCAGACAGGGACTGGAAACACCATATATTTT. It is translated as CASSQTGTGNTIYF.

The chain joins TRBV5-1 to TRBJ2-7; 9 nucleotides align to TRBD2. Trimming cost V 0 bases and J 0 bases; bases outside gene matches: 4. The CDR3 contains 16 residues. CDR1 is SGHRS, CDR2 YFSETQ, per germline. The CDR3 sequence is CASSLEVSGGSYEQYF. As DNA, the CDR3 is TGCGCCAGCAGCTTGGAGGTTAGCGGGGGCTCCTACGAGCAGTACTTC. The whole variable domain, remainder taken from reference TRBV5-1 and TRBJ2-7, is KAGVTQTPRYLIKTRGQQVTLSCSPISGHRSVSWYQQTPGQGLQFLFEYFSETQRNKGNFPGRFSGRQFSNSRSEMNVSTLELGDSALYLCASSLEVSGGSYEQYFGPGTRLTVT.

The rearrangement links TRBV19 to TRBJ1-1; 10 nucleotides match TRBD1. The germline gives CDR1 LNHDA, CDR2 SQIVND (reference sequence). After removal of 5 bases from V and 5 bases from J, the junction contained 5 bases not matched to a gene. The CDR3 runs 14 residues. The CDR3 coding sequence is TGTGCCAGTAGTTCAGACAGGGGGCTTACTGAAGCTTTCTTT. The encoded protein is CASSSDRGLTEAFF.

The chain recombines TRBV9 with TRBJ2-1; D is perhaps TRBD2 (5 bases). V shed 0 bases and J shed 0 bases, with 10 bases lying between them. The CDR3 is made up of 16 amino acids. CDR1 and CDR2 from the germline V gene are SGDLS and YYNGEE. The DNA of the CDR3 is TGTGCCAGCAGCGTAGATGGGAGAAGCTCCTACAATGAGCAGTTCTTC. Translation: CASSVDGRSSYNEQFF.

The chain is built from TRBV24-1 and TRBJ2-5, with TRBD1 identical over 9 bases. The trim removed 8 bases at V and 1 base at J, leaving 7 bases unmatched. CDR1 is KGHDR and CDR2 is SFDVKD in the germline V gene. The CDR3 loop spans 15 amino acids. The CDR3 sequence is CATNKNRGRQETQYF. The CDR3 DNA sequence: TGTGCCACCAACAAAAACAGGGGGCGCCAAGAGACCCAGTACTTC.